One and the same sample provided the 30 T cell receptor beta chains below, sequenced in a study of T cells after yellow fever vaccination. Using its own MiXCR run on the 5' RACE reads, TCRdb lists one record per CDR3 protein. Among over 300,000 distinct CDR3 sequences listed, around 6.8% were seen once. The sequencing here drew on PBMCs, taken roughly 47 days after the first yellow fever vaccination. The receptors shown here come from a man aged 18-30 years who received the YFV17D yellow fever vaccine.

This clonotype was picked up a small number of times. This chain links TRBV11-2 with TRBJ2-6, with 8 positions matching TRBD2. The CDR3 totals 18 residues. Trimming at V came to 4 bases and at J to 0 bases, leaving 8 bases not matched to a gene. Germline lookup yields CDR1 SGHAT and CDR2 FQNNGV. CDR3 DNA sequence: TGTGCCAGCAGCTCTTGGTCCCGGGGGGGCTCTGGGGCCAACGTCCTGACTTTC. Encoded protein: CASSSWSRGGSGANVLTF.

This clonotype was seen at least ten times. The chain uses TRBV5-4 and TRBJ1-6, with TRBD1 matching 8 bases. The ends lost 0 bases at V and 4 bases at J; junction bases unmatched: 3. Germline V gives CDR1 SGHNT, CDR2 YYREEE (reference sequence). The CDR3 loop spans 16 amino acids. The CDR3 region has the DNA TGTGCCAGCAGCTTGGGGGGGACAGGTTATAATTCACCCCTCCACTTT. Translating it yields CASSLGGTGYNSPLHF.

This clonotype was seen more than once but under ten times. The J gene is TRBJ2-7, the V gene TRBV6-1; 8 bases are a match to TRBD1. V dropped 5 bases and J dropped 7; count of bases not matched to a gene: 10. Germline CDR1 and CDR2: MNHNS and SASEGT. The CDR3 sequence is 14 residues long. The CDR3 spells CASSPGQENWEQYF. CDR3 in DNA: TGTGCCAGCAGTCCGGGACAGGAAAACTGGGAGCAGTACTTC.

V is TRBV12-3 or TRBV12-4 and J is TRBJ1-1, with no clear D. The CDR3 is 15 residues long. Deletions cut 2 bases from V and 4 bases from J, with 14 bases between. CDR3 sequence: CASSLRGMGSTEAFF. In DNA form, the CDR3 reads TGTGCCAGCAGTTTACGGGGAATGGGGAGCACTGAAGCTTTCTTT.

V and J are TRBV6-5 and TRBJ1-6; the match to TRBD1 covers 9 bases. CDR3 length: 16 residues. The germline CDR1 and CDR2 sequences are MNHEY and SVGAGI. V shed 2 bases, J shed 9 bases, and the junction held 8 bases outside the gene matches. The CDR3 reads CASSYGWTGAGSPLHF. The CDR3, as DNA: TGTGCCAGCAGTTACGGATGGACAGGGGCTGGTTCACCCCTCCACTTT.

The chain carries TRBV5-4 and TRBJ2-7, with TRBD2 identical over 16 bases. CDR3 length: 16 residues. CDR1 is SGHNT, CDR2 YYREEE, per germline (reference sequence). V shed 3 bases, J shed 2 bases, and the junction held 2 bases outside the gene matches. The CDR3 sequence: CASSSGTSGGAYEQYV. CDR3 nucleotides: TGTGCCAGCAGCTCGGGGACTAGCGGGGGGGCCTACGAGCAGTACGTC.

The chain combines TRBV7-2 with TRBJ2-3; D may match TRBD1 or TRBD2 (5 bases each). Trimming stripped 5 bases from V and 0 bases from J, with 15 bases between. Germline assignment: CDR1 SGHTA and CDR2 FQGNSA. CDR3 length equals 16 residues. CDR3 in DNA: TGTGCCAGCAGCCTCCGGACAAGGACTAGCACAGATACGCAGTATTTT. Protein: CASSLRTRTSTDTQYF.

At least ten counts were recorded for this clonotype. The chain has TRBV6-2 or TRBV6-3 and TRBJ1-6; D unclear. This CDR3 has 14 residues. Germline V gene lookup returns CDR1 MNHEY and CDR2 SVGEGT. V was clipped by 3 bases and J by 5 bases, with 8 bases between them. The CDR3 sequence is CASSYSGDNSPLHF. The CDR3 coding sequence is TGTGCCAGCAGTTATTCGGGCGATAATTCACCCCTCCACTTT.

Only a few counts were recorded for this clonotype. V and J are TRBV5-1 and TRBJ2-5; the match to TRBD2 covers 8 bases. Per the germline V gene, CDR1 is SGHRS and CDR2 is YFSETQ. Trimming removed 3 bases from V and 5 bases from J; junction bases left unmatched: 3. This CDR3 comprises 13 residues. Here the CDR3 reads CASSYRLAETQYF. The CDR3 DNA reads TGCGCCAGCAGCTACAGACTAGCGGAGACCCAGTACTTC.

This clonotype was seen only a few times. This rearrangement joins TRBV5-1 to TRBJ2-7, with D possibly being TRBD1 (5 bases). This CDR3 is built from 11 residues. Germline values: CDR1 SGHRS, CDR2 YFSETQ. The V end was cut by 6 bases, the J end by 3 bases, with 7 bases between. DNA for the CDR3: TGCGCCAGCAACAGGAACTACGAGCAGTACGTC. It specifies CASNRNYEQYV.

This clonotype has a handful of counts. The chain is built from TRBV14 and TRBJ2-3; D may match TRBD1 or TRBD2 (5 bases each). The V end was cut by 0 bases, the J end by 2 bases, with 15 bases between. CDR1 is SGHDN and CDR2 is FVKESK in the germline V gene. The CDR3 contains 17 residues. The CDR3 loop is CASSQDGRTLDTDTQYF. CDR3 bases: TGTGCCAGCAGCCAAGATGGACGGACACTAGACACAGATACGCAGTATTTT.

The rearrangement links TRBV6-2 or TRBV6-3 to TRBJ2-5; 7 bases agree with TRBD2. V dropped 5 bases and J dropped 2; count of bases not matched to a gene: 5. Germline V lookup: CDR1 MNHEY, CDR2 SVGEGT. This CDR3 spans 14 amino acids. CDR3 nucleotide sequence: TGTGCCAGCAGTGTGACTAGCTTTCAAGAGACCCAGTACTTC. It is translated as CASSVTSFQETQYF.

The rearrangement uses TRBV5-5 and TRBJ2-1, with D tentatively TRBD2 (5 bases). The length of the CDR3 is 16 residues. CDR1 SGHKS and CDR2 YYEKEE come from the germline V gene (reference sequence). The V and J ends lost 4 bases and 0 bases respectively, with 14 bases between them. CDR3 loop: CASSPGLGSSYNEQFF. Written as DNA, the CDR3 is TGTGCCAGCAGCCCCGGGCTAGGGAGCTCCTACAATGAGCAGTTCTTC.

This clonotype was observed many times. V usage is TRBV20-1 and J usage is TRBJ2-5, with a weak D call TRBD2 (5 bases). The germline gives CDR1 DFQATT, CDR2 SNEGSKA (reference sequence). This CDR3 has 13 residues. The ends were cut back, 1 base at V and 4 bases at J, with 10 bases in the middle. The DNA of the CDR3 is TGCAGTGCTAGAGCCACTGCGGGAGAGACCCAGTACTTC. Translation: CSARATAGETQYF.

This clonotype came up a few times. The chain links TRBV12-3 or TRBV12-4 to TRBJ2-3; D unclear. This CDR3 spans 14 amino acids. V lost 4 bases, J lost 1 base, and 9 bases lay in between. CDR3 loop: CASSSVTGTDTQYF. Written as DNA, the CDR3 is TGTGCCAGCAGTTCGGTCACTGGCACAGATACGCAGTATTTT.

The V call is TRBV7-2, the J call TRBJ2-5; D gene ambiguous. The ends were cut back, 3 bases at V and 7 bases at J, with 6 bases in the middle. Germline CDR1 is SGHTA and CDR2 is FQGNSA. CDR3 length: 11 amino acids. The CDR3 here is CASSFWGTQYF. In nucleotides, the CDR3 is TGTGCCAGCAGCTTCTGGGGGACCCAGTACTTC.

The chain carries TRBV7-3 and TRBJ2-1, with 10 bases identical to TRBD1. V lost 5 bases and J lost 4; bases outside the gene matches: 5. Per germline, CDR1 SGHTA and CDR2 FQGTGA. This CDR3 is built from 15 residues. In DNA form, the CDR3 reads TGTGCCAGCAGCCCCGGGACAGGGGAATACAATGAGCAGTTCTTC. Protein sequence: CASSPGTGEYNEQFF.

This clonotype showed up just a few times. The chain employs TRBV6-2 or TRBV6-3 and TRBJ1-1; D unclear. Germline lookup yields CDR1 MNHEY and CDR2 SVGEGT. This CDR3 is 14 amino acids long. Between the trimmed V and J ends, which lost 2 bases and 5 bases, there was a span of 12 bases. The CDR3 nucleotides read TGTGCCAGCAGTTACAGGGTTTCGGTAACTGAAGCTTTCTTT. Translated, it gives CASSYRVSVTEAFF.

The chain combines TRBV12-5 with TRBJ2-1, with 8 positions matching TRBD1. The CDR3 has 15 amino acids. V trimming: 4 bases; J trimming: 5 bases; junction bases outside the gene matches: 7. Germline V gene lookup returns CDR1 LGHNT and CDR2 FRNRAP. CDR3 protein: CASGSGQAGNNEQFF. The CDR3 nucleotides read TGTGCTAGTGGTTCGGGACAGGCGGGAAACAATGAGCAGTTCTTC.

CDR3 amino acids: CASSLSSGVVGTGELFF. The CDR3 DNA reads TGTGCCAGCAGCTTGTCTAGCGGGGTAGTAGGAACCGGGGAGCTGTTTTTT. The chain links TRBV5-8 to TRBJ2-2; TRBD2 aligns across 9 bases. The CDR3 length is 17 residues. V was pared by 1 base and J by 5 bases, with 9 bases of the junction left unmatched. Looked up from germline, CDR1 is SGHTS and CDR2 is YDEGEE.

V gene TRBV6-1 combines with J gene TRBJ1-1; D remains unclear. Trimming pared 7 bases from V and 11 bases from J, leaving 17 bases between. This CDR3 is built from 12 residues. Germline V gene lookup returns CDR1 MNHNS and CDR2 SASEGT. This chain's CDR3 is CASTERRDLAFF. As DNA, the CDR3 is TGTGCCAGCACCGAGCGTAGGGATCTGGCTTTCTTT.

This clonotype was seen many times. The chain links TRBV7-9 to TRBJ1-6; tentative D call: TRBD1 (5 bases). The CDR3 is made up of 13 amino acids. Germline assignment: CDR1 SEHNR and CDR2 FQNEAQ (reference sequence). With 2 bases removed from V and 8 bases from J, the gap between germline ends came to 7 bases. The DNA of the CDR3 is TGTGCCAGCAGCTTACGCAGGGATTCACCCCTCCACTTT. This encodes CASSLRRDSPLHF.

This clonotype was detected a few times. The chain is built from TRBV6-2 or TRBV6-3 and TRBJ1-2; unclear D gene. Germline V lookup: CDR1 MNHEY, CDR2 SVGEGT. This CDR3 comprises 14 residues. Trimming cost V 11 bases and J 8 bases, with 24 bases left between them. CDR3 in amino acids: CACNPGVSGGGYTF. The CDR3, as DNA: TGTGCCTGCAACCCCGGAGTGTCAGGAGGGGGCTACACCTTC.

Only a few counts were recorded for this clonotype. The chain carries TRBV20-1 and TRBJ2-2; D remains unclear. This CDR3 contains 12 residues. The V gene lost 3 bases and the J gene lost 8 bases, with 10 bases spanning the gap. Germline CDR1 is DFQATT and CDR2 is SNEGSKA (reference sequence). CDR3 region: CSASRRQGELFF. The CDR3 nucleotides read TGCAGTGCTAGCCGTCGTCAAGGGGAGCTGTTTTTT.

There are many counts of this clonotype. This chain links TRBV6-5 with TRBJ2-6, with D unresolved. In germline, CDR1 is MNHEY, CDR2 SVGAGI. V shed 2 bases and J shed 0 bases, with 11 bases lying between them. CDR3 size: 17 residues. The CDR3 DNA follows: TGTGCCAGCAGTTACGACGACCCCCACTCTGGGGCCAACGTCCTGACTTTC. Its protein product is CASSYDDPHSGANVLTF.

This clonotype was counted only a few times. The chain joins TRBV7-9 to TRBJ2-7; D might be TRBD1 or TRBD2, each matching 5 bases. The CDR3 runs 12 residues. The V end lost 1 base, the J end lost 8 bases, and 9 bases lay between the germline ends. Germline V gene data show CDR1 as SEHNR and CDR2 as FQNEAQ (reference sequence). CDR3 bases: TGTGCCAGCAGCTTAGGGCCGGGACAGCAGTACGTC. Protein sequence: CASSLGPGQQYV.

This clonotype came up a few times. The J gene is TRBJ1-5, the V gene TRBV18; no clear D. Trimming shortened V by 6 bases and J by 4 bases, and 19 bases separated the two germline ends. This CDR3 is 16 amino acids long. Germline V lookup: CDR1 KGHSH, CDR2 LQKENI. The CDR3 DNA follows: TGTGCCAGCTCGCCCGGGTCCGTTGCCTCAAATCAGCCCCAGCATTTT. Protein sequence: CASSPGSVASNQPQHF.

This clonotype was seen more than once but under ten times. The V call is TRBV5-5, the J call TRBJ1-3; TRBD1 agrees at 7 bases. The CDR3 spans 16 residues. With V trimmed by 2 bases and J by 3 bases, 8 bases remained unmatched. From germline, CDR1 is SGHKS and CDR2 YYEKEE (reference sequence). The CDR3 sequence: CASSFRQGYNGNTIYF. The DNA of the CDR3 is TGTGCCAGCAGCTTTCGACAGGGCTATAATGGAAACACCATATATTTT.

This clonotype showed up just a few times. The chain links TRBV15 to TRBJ2-3; D remains unclear. Trimming took 5 bases from V and 6 from J, leaving 9 bases between them. CDR1 and CDR2 (germline): LNHNV, YYDKDF (reference sequence). The CDR3 consists of 12 residues. CDR3 DNA: TGTGCCACCAGCCCACTTAAGGATACGCAGTATTTT. Protein product: CATSPLKDTQYF.

This clonotype was counted between two and nine times. V and J are TRBV5-1 and TRBJ2-3, with 7 positions matching TRBD1. Germline trimming cut 4 bases from V and 4 bases from J; bases unmatched to any gene: 9. CDR1 is SGHRS and CDR2 is YFSETQ in the germline V gene. This CDR3 is 15 amino acids long. CDR3 region: CASSLRQGGPDTQYF. The DNA for the CDR3 is TGCGCCAGCAGCCTACGACAGGGCGGCCCAGATACGCAGTATTTT.